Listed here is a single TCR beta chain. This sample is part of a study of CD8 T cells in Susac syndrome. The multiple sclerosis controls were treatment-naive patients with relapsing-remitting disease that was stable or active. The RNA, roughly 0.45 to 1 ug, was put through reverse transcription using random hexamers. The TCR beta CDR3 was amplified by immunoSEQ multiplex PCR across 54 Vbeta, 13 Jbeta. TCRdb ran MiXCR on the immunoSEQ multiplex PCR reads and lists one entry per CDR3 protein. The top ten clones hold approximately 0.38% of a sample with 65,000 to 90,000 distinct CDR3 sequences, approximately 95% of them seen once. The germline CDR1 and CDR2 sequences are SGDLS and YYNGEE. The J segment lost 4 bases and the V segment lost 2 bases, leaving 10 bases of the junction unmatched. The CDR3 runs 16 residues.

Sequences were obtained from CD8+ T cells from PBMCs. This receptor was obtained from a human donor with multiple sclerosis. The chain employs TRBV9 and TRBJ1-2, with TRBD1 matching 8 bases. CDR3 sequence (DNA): TGTGCCAGCAGCGTTTTGCCGGGACAGGATCGCTATGGCTACACCTTC. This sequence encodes CASSVLPGQDRYGYTF.